The entry below gives a single TCR beta chain sequence along with its context. The CDR3 is 12 residues long. The germline V and J ends were trimmed by 4 bases and 6 bases, with 6 bases remaining between them. Germline V gives CDR1 KGHDR, CDR2 SFDVKD. In the source study's methods: Cell counts per sample came from amplifying reference gene primers. Assay: immunoSEQ multiplex PCR; the TCRdb copy retains only in-frame clones and omits some. The V and J calls and clone size were taken over from that table, and D and trimming were inferred from the DNA. The sample contains roughly 110,000 clones, roughly 89% of which appear only once. The sample originates from a study of blood T cell repertoires in COVID-19. Study background: Italy, Spain and the United States were the sources of the convalescent and acute COVID-19 samples. The analysed material was cDNA or gDNA that came from T cells, B-cell-depleted T cells, or PBMCs.

This clonotype was obtained from a human donor with acute or convalescent COVID-19. The donor label of this sample is uncertain. V usage is TRBV24-1 and J usage is TRBJ2-1, with D uncertain. Sequenced sample: peripheral blood. The CDR3, as DNA: TGTGCCACCAGTGAGCGCTCCAATGAGCAGTTCTTC. Its translation: CATSERSNEQFF.